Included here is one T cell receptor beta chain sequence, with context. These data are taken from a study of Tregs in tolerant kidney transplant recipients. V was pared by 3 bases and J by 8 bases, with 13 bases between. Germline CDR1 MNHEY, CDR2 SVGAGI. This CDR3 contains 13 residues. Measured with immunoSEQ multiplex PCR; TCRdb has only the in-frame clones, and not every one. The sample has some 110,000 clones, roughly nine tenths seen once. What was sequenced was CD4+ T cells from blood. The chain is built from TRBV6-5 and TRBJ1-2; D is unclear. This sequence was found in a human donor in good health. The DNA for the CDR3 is TGTGCCAGCAGTTATGATGGTGGGGAAGGCTACACCTTC. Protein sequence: CASSYDGGEGYTF.